This T cell receptor beta chain is drawn from a study of T cells in Graves' hyperthyroidism and ophthalmopathy (dated by TCRdb to the late 2010s). As for the study more broadly: Peripheral blood was collected at initial diagnosis, before any treatment. The paper describes TCR Vbeta CDR3 sequencing of 140 or so peripheral blood samples, made up of 43 ophthalmopathy patients, around 78 hyperthyroidism patients and roughly 17 progressor patients. After sampling, hyperthyroidism patients received methimazole starting at 30 mg daily, and ophthalmopathy patients received high-dose intravenous methylprednisolone. In addition, the study compared T-cell repertoires in thyroid tissue and in blood from roughly six Graves' hyperthyroidism patients. The 100 discovery patients were randomly split 7:3 into training and test sets. Prospective prediction of ophthalmopathy was tested in an independent validation cohort of 18 to 20 hyperthyroidism patients and 15 to 17 patients who later progressed to ophthalmopathy. To identify distinguishing TCR V-J signatures, a discovery cohort of around 100 patients was used, comprising under 45 with Graves' ophthalmopathy and about 59 with stable Graves' hyperthyroidism. Findings and caveats that apply to the study as a whole: A model built on a 13 V-J signature distinguished ophthalmopathy from stable hyperthyroidism, reaching about 88% sensitivity and around 81% specificity in cross-validation and 80%/75% in testing. No statistical method was used to set the sample size in advance, and investigators knew the group allocation. In validation, the model predicted progression to ophthalmopathy a median of around six months before onset, with about 67% sensitivity and more than 72% specificity. Most expanded thyroid clonotypes (frequency above 0.001) were also found in blood, which suggests that blood repertoires may mirror thyroid immune responses.

A patient counted as having stable Graves' hyperthyroidism if no progression to ophthalmopathy occurred over 18 months of follow-up. Hyperthyroidism patients were newly diagnosed, with disease duration under 2 months, and aged 18 to 65 years. Exclusion was applied to patients with uncontrolled infections, other autoimmune diseases, pregnancy or lactation. Diagnoses were based on clinical symptoms, serum thyroxine and TRAb, thyroid ultrasound and orbital computed tomography. Ficoll-Paque density gradient centrifugation was used to isolate PBMCs from about 10 ml of fresh peripheral blood. Total RNA was extracted with Trizol reagent, and quality was checked on an Agilent 2100 Bioanalyzer. This clonotype was counted between two and nine times. What this receptor recognizes is not known. Base-call qualities are not available, and no considerably larger clone is one nucleotide away. The TCR beta CDR3 regions were amplified from RNA transcripts. For the first round of RT-PCR on the TCR CDR3, the HTBI primer set was used together with the Qiagen OneStep RT-PCR kit. Libraries were constructed in a second round of multiplex PCR, after which size selection and purification were performed. The libraries were sequenced on an Illumina HiSeq2000 using paired-end 100 bp reads. On the study's bioinformatics: Raw data were processed with SOAPnuke, discarding reads with adapters, uncalled bases, mean Phred below 15, or no exact constant-primer or identifier match. COPE v1.2.5 was used to merge high-quality paired reads, and clonotypes were defined as unique nucleotide sequences. MiTCR v1.1 was used to align clonotypes to the IMGT TRBV, TRBD and TRBJ reference segments. Analysis was restricted to V-J combinations with a frequency above 0.0001, which covered about 99% of repertoires. A TCS score was defined as the ratio between F50 (clonal expansion) and ExV (chaos), using BLOSUM62-based TCRdist between CDR3 peptides within each V-J. Welch's t-statistics and random forest reduced roughly 530 V-J features to about 13, which were used in a naive Bayes classifier (R e1071). The public sequencing data were trimmed at Q25 with fastp and processed into clonotypes with MiXCR by TCRdb, which kept only in-frame beta chains. Merged by CDR3 protein, the rows form single entries marked with the most common genes and DNA. The V and J calls and clone size are TCRdb's, not the authors'. The sample profile shows under 450,000 distinct CDR3 sequences; around a sixth of them were found once. Jointly, the top ten make up roughly 14% of the sample.

The sequencing sample was made of blood. The TCR comes from a woman between 18 and 29 years old with Graves' hyperthyroidism.

Read as DNA, the sequence is TGCGCCAGCAGCTTGGTTGGCGGGGGACAAGAGACCCAGTACTTC. It encodes CASSLVGGGQETQYF. The chain couples TRBV5-1 to TRBJ2-5; TRBD2 agrees with 7 junctional bases. Counted from cysteine to phenylalanine, this CDR3 has 15 amino acids. The DNA shown is the 45-base CDR3, in frame from base 1. CDR1 and CDR2 were assigned from the germline V gene as SGHRS and YFSETQ. Unmatched junction bases come to 4, with V trimmed by 0 bases and J by 2 bases.